The 20 T cell receptor beta chains reported below all come from one sample, sequenced in a study of T cells in Graves' hyperthyroidism and ophthalmopathy. Using RNA transcripts as the source, TCR beta CDR3 regions were amplified. Primed by the HTBI set, a first-round RT-PCR was run on the TCR CDR3. TCRdb fed the multiplex PCR reads into MiXCR, producing one record per CDR3 protein. The repertoire holds about 570,000 distinct CDR3 sequences, about half seen once, with 15% to 20% in the top ten. The sample comprised peripheral blood or thyroid tissue (not recorded which). All receptors come from an adult woman with Graves' disease, either hyperthyroidism or ophthalmopathy (not recorded which).

V is TRBV20-1 and J is TRBJ1-1; the D gene is possibly TRBD1 (6 bases). The CDR3 contains 15 residues. Trimming stripped 6 bases from V and 2 bases from J, with 19 bases between. CDR1 is DFQATT, CDR2 SNEGSKA, per germline (reference sequence). In DNA, the CDR3 is TGCAGTGCCCGCGGGGGCGGCTACGGAAACACTGAAGCTTTCTTT. Amino acids: CSARGGGYGNTEAFF.

This clonotype has at least ten counts. This rearrangement joins TRBV25-1 to TRBJ2-7; the D gene could be TRBD1 or TRBD2 (5 bases each). CDR3 length: 15 residues. From germline, CDR1 is MGHDK and CDR2 SYGVNS. V lost 3 bases to trimming and J lost 2 bases, with 14 bases between them. The CDR3: CASSETGTPTYEQYF. The CDR3 DNA sequence: TGTGCCAGCAGTGAGACCGGGACGCCAACCTACGAGCAGTACTTC.

This clonotype occurred a few times. This chain connects TRBV29-1 to TRBJ1-5; possibly TRBD1 for D (6 bases). CDR1 is SQVTM, CDR2 ANQGSEA, per germline. Trimming left V 4 bases short and J 6 bases short, with 10 bases between. The CDR3 contains 12 residues. The CDR3 DNA reads TGCAGCGTTGGGACAGATAGTCAGCCCCAGCATTTT. Protein sequence: CSVGTDSQPQHF.

This chain links TRBV11-2 with TRBJ1-1; unclear D gene. CDR3 size: 12 residues. V gave up 2 bases and J gave up 8 bases, with 9 bases separating them. Germline CDR1 SGHAT, CDR2 FQNNGV. The CDR3 DNA sequence: TGTGCCAGCAGCTTAACAGATGGGGAAGCTTTCTTT. The encoded protein is CASSLTDGEAFF.

V and J are TRBV2 and TRBJ2-6, with 10 nucleotides matching TRBD2. Trimming at V came to 3 bases and at J to 4 bases, leaving 9 bases not matched to a gene. Germline V gene lookup returns CDR1 SNHLY and CDR2 FYNNEI. The CDR3 has 18 residues. CDR3 in DNA: TGTGCCAGCAGTGAGAGCAGGAGCGGGAGGGGCGGGGCCAACGTCCTGACTTTC. As protein: CASSESRSGRGGANVLTF. Using reference TRBV2 and TRBJ2-6 for the parts outside the CDR3, the full variable domain is EPEVTQTPSHQVTQMGQEVILRCVPISNHLYFYWYRQILGQKVEFLVSFYNNEISEKSEIFDDQFSVERPDGSNFTLKIRSTKLEDSAMYFCASSESRSGRGGANVLTFGAGSRLTVL.

The chain has TRBV20-1 and TRBJ2-2; 7 positions match TRBD2. CDR1 and CDR2 (germline): DFQATT, SNEGSKA (reference sequence). Trimming removed 3 bases from V and 0 bases from J; junction bases left unmatched: 4. The CDR3 totals 15 residues. CDR3 residues: CSARGLAANTGELFF. Written as DNA, the CDR3 is TGCAGTGCTAGGGGGCTAGCGGCGAACACCGGGGAGCTGTTTTTT.

This clonotype was observed at least ten times. This chain links TRBV7-9 with TRBJ2-5; a weak D match, TRBD1 (6 bases). Germline values: CDR1 SEHNR, CDR2 FQNEAQ (reference sequence). The CDR3 sequence is 14 residues long. The V end was cut by 4 bases, the J end by 6 bases, with 15 bases between. The CDR3 here is CASSYYRVSKTQYF. Written as DNA, the CDR3 is TGTGCCAGCAGCTACTACAGGGTTTCGAAGACCCAGTACTTC.

The chain is built from TRBV7-2 and TRBJ2-7, with 11 bases matching TRBD1. The CDR3 is 16 residues long. J was trimmed by 0 bases and V by 4 bases; bases with no gene match: 5. Germline lookup yields CDR1 SGHTA and CDR2 FQGNSA. The CDR3 DNA sequence: TGTGCCAGCAGCTGGACCGGGACAGGGGGCTCCTACGAGCAGTACTTC. Protein: CASSWTGTGGSYEQYF.

The chain employs TRBV6-4 and TRBJ2-7; D remains unclear. The germline V and J ends were trimmed by 8 bases and 3 bases, with 14 bases remaining between them. CDR1 MRHNA and CDR2 SNTAGT come from the germline V gene. CDR3 size: 13 residues. This chain's CDR3 is CASSLASDYEQYF. In DNA form, the CDR3 reads TGTGCCAGCTCACTGGCTTCGGACTACGAGCAGTACTTC.

On this clonotype itself: One end of the junction varies from germline; a read error may be responsible. The chain combines TRBV5-1 with TRBJ2-7; TRBD2 might be the D (6 bases). Per the germline V gene, CDR1 is SGHRS and CDR2 is YFSETQ. The CDR3 length is 14 residues. The DNA for the CDR3 is TGCGCCAGCAGCTCGGGGGACTCCTCCGACGAGCAGTACTTC. This sequence encodes CASSSGDSSDEQYF.

This clonotype was recorded many times. J is TRBJ1-5 and V is TRBV7-2, with D unresolved. The CDR3 has 15 amino acids. The V gene's germline CDR1 is SGHTA and CDR2 FQGNSA. Trimming removed 5 bases from V and 3 bases from J, with 14 bases in between. This CDR3 reads CASSPDQGYNQPQHF. In DNA, the CDR3 is TGTGCCAGCAGCCCGGATCAAGGGTACAATCAGCCCCAGCATTTT.

Notes on this clonotype: Its ends do not fully match the called genes, so a read error is possible. The chain recombines TRBV4-1 with TRBJ2-3, with TRBD2 matching 10 bases. Germline V gives CDR1 MGHRA, CDR2 YSYEKL. The CDR3 spans 19 residues. The CDR3 DNA follows: TGTGCCAGCAGCCAAGACCACGCTTTGACCAGCGGGAGGGTAGATACGCAGTATTTT. It encodes CASSQDHALTSGRVDTQYF.

This clonotype was recorded only once. The genes are TRBV7-8 and TRBJ1-2; 7 bases align to TRBD1. The germline gives CDR1 SGHVS, CDR2 FQNEAQ. This CDR3 has 16 residues. V shed 1 base, J shed 2 bases, and the junction held 7 bases outside the gene matches. The CDR3, as DNA: TGTGCCAGCAGCTTAGGTGGGACAGCTCTAAACTATGGCTACACCTTC. Translated: CASSLGGTALNYGYTF.

This clonotype showed up just once. The DNA for the CDR3 is TGCAGCGTCCTCTCGGGTAGGGAAGCTTTCTTT. Protein: CSVLSGREAFF. The chain links TRBV29-1 to TRBJ1-1; D ambiguous. Looked up from germline, CDR1 is SQVTM and CDR2 is ANQGSEA. CDR3 length equals 11 residues. V dropped 6 bases and J dropped 8 bases, with 13 bases sitting between them.

This clonotype occurred many times. The chain has TRBV4-1 and TRBJ1-6, with D perhaps matching TRBD1 (6 bases). V lost 2 bases to trimming and J lost 4 bases, with 15 bases between them. This CDR3 is 17 amino acids long. Looked up from germline, CDR1 is MGHRA and CDR2 is YSYEKL. The CDR3 nucleotides read TGCGCCAGCAGCCAACCTTTGGCTACAGGGTATAATTCACCCCTCCACTTT. Encoded protein: CASSQPLATGYNSPLHF.

The chain couples TRBV7-6 to TRBJ2-7; D remains unclear. V was pared by 1 base and J by 5 bases, with 15 bases between. This CDR3 spans 15 amino acids. CDR1 and CDR2 from the germline V gene are SGHVS and FNYEAQ. CDR3 nucleotides: TGTGCCAGCAGCTTAGGGCGTATAAGTCCCCACGAGCAGTACTTC. Translating it yields CASSLGRISPHEQYF.

The CDR3 reads CASIRGRCETQYF. CDR3 bases: TGCGCCAGCATCCGCGGGAGGTGTGAGACCCAGTACTTC. The rearrangement joins TRBV4-1 to TRBJ2-5; 8 bases fit TRBD2. The V and J ends lost 7 bases and 5 bases, in that order; junction bases with no gene match: 6. Germline values: CDR1 MGHRA, CDR2 YSYEKL. The CDR3 covers 13 residues.

This clonotype was recorded at least ten times. The chain uses TRBV6-5 and TRBJ1-5, with D possibly TRBD1 on 6 matching bases. V lost 4 bases and J lost 6, with 16 bases in between. The CDR3 runs to 15 residues. CDR1 is MNHEY, CDR2 SVGAGI, per germline. The CDR3 DNA follows: TGTGCCAGCAGTTCGAACAGGGAAGTGGGTCAGCCCCAGCATTTT. It codes for CASSSNREVGQPQHF.

J is TRBJ2-5 and V is TRBV7-9; D possibly corresponds to TRBD2 (6 bases). The V end was cut by 3 bases, the J end by 8 bases, with 22 bases between. The CDR3 runs to 16 residues. Germline values: CDR1 SEHNR, CDR2 FQNEAQ (reference sequence). As DNA, the CDR3 is TGTGCCAGCAGCTTGGCCCGCCTAGGCGGGGAGGCTACCCAGTACTTC. Translating it yields CASSLARLGGEATQYF.

This clonotype has ten or more counts. The rearrangement uses TRBV28 and TRBJ1-6, with D possibly being TRBD1 (6 bases). Trimming removed 8 bases at V and 9 bases at J, with 14 bases between. The germline gives CDR1 MDHEN, CDR2 SYDVKM. The CDR3 spans 13 residues. CDR3: CASGGGAASPLHF. The CDR3 coding sequence is TGTGCCAGCGGTGGGGGGGCTGCTTCACCCCTCCACTTT.